The 22 T cell receptor delta chains below all came from one sample that was sequenced in a study of gamma-delta chains in newborns, infants, children. TCRdb made new clone calls on the reads using CATT. The profile shows roughly 3,500 delta-chain clones, 1% to 1.5% of them singletons. The sample taken for sequencing was blood. Receptors originate from a child who was a newborn, infant or young child, either healthy, febrile or measles-vaccinated (not recorded which).

A few counts support this clone. TCRdb's entry gives the protein of a much larger clone, which mismatches this DNA's translation at residue 10, likely from a read error; the protein reported here is translated from the DNA. Within the sample, other DNA sequences also encode this same CDR3. The rearrangement uses TRDV2 and TRDJ3; 10 nucleotides align to TRDD3. The CDR3 contains 17 residues. The germline CDR1 and CDR2 sequences are GEAIGNYY and EKD. DNA of the CDR3: TGTGCCTGTGACAAACTGGGGGATTCCTTGGACACCCGACAGATGTTTTTC. It codes for CACDKLGDSLDTRQMFF.

With respect to this clone: The translation of this DNA and the TCRdb protein of a much larger clone differ at residue 8, probably owing to a read error; the protein shown here is translated from the DNA. V is TRDV2 and J is TRDJ3; 8 bases align to TRDD3. The CDR3 is made up of 17 amino acids. The germline V gene has CDR1 GEAIGNYY and CDR2 EKD. J gave up 0 bases and V 2 bases, and 2 bases lay outside the gene matches. In nucleotides, the CDR3 is TGTGCCTGTGACATACTGGGGGGCTCCTGGGACACCCGACAGATGTTTTTC. Protein: CACDILGGSWDTRQMFF.

About this clone itself: TCRdb lists the protein of a much larger clone for this DNA, which differs at residue 4, so this is likely a read error; the protein given here is translated from the DNA itself. CDR3 region: CACNTGGYASWDTRQMFF. As DNA, the CDR3 is TGTGCCTGTAACACCGGGGGATACGCCTCCTGGGACACCCGACAGATGTTTTTC. The chain couples TRDV2 to TRDJ3; the match to TRDD3 covers 10 bases. The CDR3 totals 18 residues. Germline CDR1 GEAIGNYY, CDR2 EKD.

This clone was counted only a few times. V usage is TRDV2 and J usage is TRDJ3; TRDD3 matches 11 bases. Germline CDR1 is GEAIGNYY and CDR2 is EKD. The CDR3 runs to 18 residues. Germline trimming cut 0 bases from V and 6 bases from J; bases unmatched to any gene: 6. The CDR3 protein is CACDTWGIRSQDTRQMFF. The CDR3, as DNA: TGTGCCTGTGACACCTGGGGGATACGCTCCCAGGACACCCGACAGATGTTTTTC.

The V gene is TRDV3, the J gene TRDJ2; TRDD3 agrees at 11 bases. The V gene's germline CDR1 is TVYSNPD and CDR2 GDNSRS (reference sequence). This CDR3 has 16 amino acids. V gave up 5 bases and J gave up 0 bases; unmatched junction bases: 8. The CDR3 region is CALRGGGYALTAQLFF. The CDR3, as DNA: TGTGCCCTCCGTGGTGGGGGATACGCTTTGACAGCACAACTCTTCTTT.

This clone turned up a few times. The rearrangement uses TRDV2 and TRDJ3, with TRDD3 matching 13 bases. From germline, CDR1 is GEAIGNYY and CDR2 EKD. Germline trimming cut 2 bases from V and 4 bases from J; bases unmatched to any gene: 10. The CDR3 consists of 20 residues. CDR3 amino acids: CACDKVLGDTRHWDTRQMFF. Here the CDR3 DNA reads TGTGCCTGTGACAAAGTACTGGGGGATACGCGCCATTGGGACACCCGACAGATGTTTTTC.

Note on this clone: This clone may be a read error of a much larger clone one base away. This sequence joins TRDV2 and TRDJ2; 13 nucleotides match TRDD3. The CDR3 is 15 amino acids. The germline CDR1 and CDR2 sequences are GEAIGNYY and EKD. The CDR3 DNA follows: TGTGCCTGTGACATACTGGGGGATACGACAGCACACCTCTTCTTT. Translated: CACDILGDTTAHLFF.

By share, this clone counts as large. At the DNA level, this CDR3 is encoded by other sequences in the same sample as well. The chain uses TRDV2 and TRDJ3; the D is unclear. V dropped 0 bases and J dropped 0 bases, with 11 bases sitting between them. CDR1 and CDR2 (germline): GEAIGNYY, EKD. The length of the CDR3 is 18 residues. This CDR3 reads CACDTGGTSSWDTRQMFF. In DNA, the CDR3 is TGTGCCTGTGACACCGGTGGGACCAGCTCCTGGGACACCCGACAGATGTTTTTC.

Notes on this clone: The TCRdb protein, from a much larger clone, departs from this DNA's translation at residue 11, likely by read error; the protein shown derives from the DNA. The CDR3 sequence: CALGKWGSWDPRQMFF. Here the CDR3 DNA reads TGTGCTCTTGGGAAATGGGGCTCCTGGGACCCCCGACAGATGTTTTTC. The chain recombines TRDV1 with TRDJ3; maybe TRDD3 (5 bases). This CDR3 is built from 16 residues. CDR1 is TSWWSYY, CDR2 QGS, per germline.

This clone was recorded a few times. TCRdb pairs this DNA with a much larger clone's protein that differs at residue 16, likely a read error; the protein shown was translated from the DNA. The J gene is TRDJ3, the V gene TRDV2; weak D call: TRDD3 (6 bases). CDR3 length: 18 amino acids. The germline CDR1 and CDR2 sequences are GEAIGNYY and EKD. The CDR3 region has the DNA TGTGCCTGTGACCCCGTGGGGGCCAGCTCCTGGGACACCCGACAGACGTTTTTC. Translating gives CACDPVGASSWDTRQTFF.

On this clone: The protein held in TCRdb is that of a much larger clone and does not match this DNA's translation at residue 16, likely because of a read error; the protein shown is translated from the DNA. The rearrangement uses TRDV3 and TRDJ3; 12 bases align to TRDD3. The CDR3 consists of 18 residues. Germline lookup yields CDR1 TVYSNPD and CDR2 GDNSRS (reference sequence). The CDR3 DNA sequence: TGTGCCTCAAGTACTGGGGGATACTCTTCCTGGGACACCCGACAGGTGTTTTTC. Translated: CASSTGGYSSWDTRQVFF.

This clone has only a few counts. TCRdb shows a much larger clone's protein in place of this DNA's translation, and the two differ at residue 16, likely through a read error; the protein shown is translated from the DNA. The rearrangement joins TRDV2 to TRDJ3; 10 positions match TRDD3. This CDR3 comprises 21 residues. Germline CDR1 is GEAIGNYY and CDR2 is EKD. CDR3 residues: CACDTPSGGYGVSWDSRQMFF. CDR3 bases: TGTGCCTGTGACACCCCGTCCGGGGGATACGGGGTCTCCTGGGACTCCCGACAGATGTTTTTC.

For this clone: A much larger clone lies a single base off, so this may be a read error. Other nucleotide sequences in the sample specify the same CDR3. The chain is built from TRDV2 and TRDJ3, with D possibly TRDD3 on 6 matching bases. This CDR3 contains 17 residues. The germline CDR1 and CDR2 sequences are GEAIGNYY and EKD. CDR3 sequence (DNA): TGTGCCTGTGACGAAGAGTGGGTCTCCTGGGGCACCCGACAGATGTTTTTC. Encoded protein: CACDEEWVSWGTRQMFF.

In its sample, this clone is medium-sized. This likely traces to a read error, being one base from a far larger clone. Other DNA sequences within the sample encode an identical CDR3. The V and J genes are TRDV2 and TRDJ3, with D perhaps matching TRDD3 (6 bases). Between the trimmed V and J ends, which lost 1 base and 3 bases, there was a span of 9 bases. Germline loops: CDR1 GEAIGNYY, CDR2 EKD. The CDR3 extends over 16 amino acids. CDR3 sequence (DNA): TGTGCCTGTGACACTGGGGGGTACTGGGACACCCGACAGATGTTTTTC. It yields the protein CACDTGGYWDTRQMFF.

As regards this clone: The translation of this DNA and the TCRdb protein of a much larger clone differ at residue 16, probably owing to a read error; the protein shown here is translated from the DNA. V usage is TRDV2 and J usage is TRDJ3, with D possibly being TRDD3 (6 bases). This CDR3 has 19 residues. CDR1 is GEAIGNYY and CDR2 is EKD in the germline V gene. The CDR3 loop is CACDTVGVPSSWDTRRMFF. CDR3 coding DNA: TGTGCCTGTGACACCGTGGGGGTCCCAAGCTCCTGGGACACCCGACGGATGTTTTTC.

This clone was found a few times. The TCRdb record carries a much larger clone's protein, which differs from this DNA's translation at residue 3; a read error is the likely cause, and the protein listed here is the DNA translation. The chain employs TRDV2 and TRDJ2; 11 bases are shared with TRDD3. Germline-derived CDR1 and CDR2 are GEAIGNYY and EKD. This CDR3 contains 18 residues. The CDR3 loop reads CAFDSLGDTKATTGALFF. The CDR3 bases are TGTGCCTTTGACTCCCTGGGGGATACTAAGGCGACGACAGGGGCACTCTTCTTT.

In this sample, this clone turned up a few times. This DNA's translation and the protein TCRdb lists, from a much larger clone, do not match at residue 13, likely due to a read error; the protein shown is translated from the DNA. The rearrangement links TRAV29/DV5 to TRDJ2, with D possibly TRDD3 on 5 matching bases. The CDR3 contains 16 residues. The germline V gene has CDR1 NSMFDY and CDR2 ISSIKDK. CDR3 in amino acids: CAASAWVSPLTARLFF. The CDR3 nucleotides read TGTGCAGCAAGCGCCTGGGTTTCTCCTTTGACAGCACGACTCTTCTTT. Full variable domain (remainder filled in from reference TRAV29/DV5 and TRDJ2): DQQVKQNSPSLSVQEGRISILNCDYTNSMFDYFLWYKKYPAEGPTFLISISSIKDKNEDGRFTVFLNKSAKHLSLHIVPSQPGDSAVYFCAASAWVSPLTARLFFGKGTQLIVEP.

This clone was seen ten or more times. It may be a read error: a sequence one base away is much more abundant. The genes are TRDV3 and TRDJ2, with D unclear. CDR1 TVYSNPD and CDR2 GDNSRS come from the germline V gene (reference sequence). The length of the CDR3 is 11 residues. Between the trimmed V and J ends, which lost 2 bases and 7 bases, there was a span of 8 bases. The CDR3 nucleotides read TGTGCCTTTTCTGATGGAGCACAACTCTTCTTT. It is translated as CAFSDGAQLFF.

Details on this clone: The TCRdb protein comes from a much larger clone and disagrees with this DNA's translation at residue 8, likely due to a read error; the protein given here is derived from the DNA. The chain carries TRDV1 and TRDJ3; possible D gene TRDD3, 5 bases. CDR1 is TSWWSYY, CDR2 QGS, per germline. Trimming took 5 bases from V and 2 from J, leaving 10 bases between them. The CDR3 is made up of 16 amino acids. Written as DNA, the CDR3 is TGTGCTCTTGGGAAATGGGGCCCCTGGGACACCCGACAGATGTTTTTC. Translated: CALGKWGPWDTRQMFF.

Concerning this clone itself: This likely reflects a read error, since a far larger clone is one base away. The sample carries other DNA sequences with the same CDR3. This sequence joins TRDV2 and TRDJ2, with TRDD3 identical over 11 bases. The CDR3 is 15 residues long. The V gene's germline CDR1 is GEAIGNYY and CDR2 EKD. The CDR3 spells CACDILGDMTAQLFF. The CDR3 DNA sequence: TGTGCCTGTGACATACTGGGGGATATGACGGCACAACTCTTCTTT.

This clone was seen only a few times. TCRdb assigns this DNA the protein of a much larger clone, which departs from its translation at residue 10; this likely reflects a read error, and the protein shown comes from translating the DNA. The J gene is TRDJ3, the V gene TRDV2, with TRDD3 matching 7 bases. Germline V gene lookup returns CDR1 GEAIGNYY and CDR2 EKD. This CDR3 is 17 amino acids long. The DNA for the CDR3 is TGTGCCTGTGACGTACTGGGGAGCTCCTTGGACACCCGACAGATGTTTTTC. This sequence encodes CACDVLGSSLDTRQMFF.

This clone was recorded a few times. A much larger clone differs by one base, so this may be a read error. The sample carries other DNA sequences with the same CDR3. V is TRDV2 and J is TRDJ3; D is perhaps TRDD3 (6 bases). The CDR3 has 20 residues. Germline-derived CDR1 and CDR2 are GEAIGNYY and EKD. Trimming shortened V by 1 base and J by 2 bases, and 20 bases separated the two germline ends. The CDR3 DNA is TGTGCCTGTGACACTTTTACCGCTGGGGTATACGCCTGGGACACCCGACAGATGTTTTTC. Protein sequence: CACDTFTAGVYAWDTRQMFF.